Presented here are 18 T cell receptor beta chains from one specimen sequenced in a study of spatial heterogeneity in lung cancer. TCRdb independently ran MiXCR on the 5' RACE reads; one entry per CDR3 protein. This sample has about 120,000 distinct CDR3 sequences, with roughly an eighth found just once. The time point here: blood at routine non-recurrence follow-up after resection. Unsorted tumor, nontumor lung tissue or cryopreserved PBMC supplied the whole RNA. The material sequenced was PBMCs, taken at follow-up. The receptors were sampled from a male donor with early-stage non-small cell lung cancer.

The rearrangement uses TRBV6-2 or TRBV6-3 and TRBJ2-7; TRBD2 matches 7 bases. The trim removed 7 bases at V and 6 bases at J, leaving 18 bases unmatched. Germline CDR1 reads MNHEY; CDR2 reads SVGEGT. This CDR3 spans 16 amino acids. As DNA, the CDR3 is TGTGCCAGCACGACGGGGGGTCCCCCCTATATGGGCGAGCAGTACTTC. This sequence encodes CASTTGGPPYMGEQYF.

This clonotype was seen only a few times. V and J are TRBV2 and TRBJ2-5; possibly TRBD1 or TRBD2 for D (6 bases each). Germline lookup yields CDR1 SNHLY and CDR2 FYNNEI. The CDR3 loop spans 14 amino acids. Trimming left V 4 bases short and J 6 bases short, with 15 bases between. CDR3 coding DNA: TGTGCCAGCAGTGGACAGGAGGGCGTGAAGACCCAGTACTTC. Translated, it gives CASSGQEGVKTQYF.

V is TRBV7-9 and J is TRBJ1-2; 7 bases fit TRBD1. This CDR3 is 13 amino acids long. Germline CDR1 and CDR2: SEHNR and FQNEAQ (reference sequence). V lost 7 bases, J lost 4 bases, and 6 bases stayed unmatched. The CDR3 spells CASKPGQAYGYTF. CDR3 DNA sequence: TGTGCCAGCAAGCCTGGACAGGCCTATGGCTACACCTTC.

This clonotype was counted many times. The chain carries TRBV7-2 and TRBJ1-6, with TRBD1 as a possible D gene (5 bases). V was cut by 2 bases and J by 10 bases, with 9 bases left in between. The CDR3 length is 13 residues. The germline V gene encodes CDR1 SGHTA and CDR2 FQGNSA. CDR3 in amino acids: CASSLKKGSPLHF. Here the CDR3 DNA reads TGTGCCAGCAGCTTAAAGAAGGGGTCACCCCTCCACTTT.

Ten or more counts support this clonotype. The rearrangement joins TRBV18 to TRBJ1-1; D is ambiguous. CDR3 length equals 13 residues. The germline V gene encodes CDR1 KGHSH and CDR2 LQKENI. Trimming took off 2 bases at V and 0 bases at J, with 4 bases between the two ends. Here the CDR3 DNA reads TGTGCCAGCTCACCAAGCATGAACACTGAAGCTTTCTTT. It specifies CASSPSMNTEAFF.

This clonotype was counted a few times. V usage is TRBV4-1 and J usage is TRBJ1-1; the D is unclear. The CDR3 totals 16 residues. Trimming left V 1 base short and J 0 bases short, with 12 bases between. Germline CDR1 MGHRA, CDR2 YSYEKL. This CDR3 is CASSQAHGTLNTEAFF. CDR3 DNA: TGCGCCAGCAGCCAAGCTCATGGAACCCTGAACACTGAAGCTTTCTTT.

A remark on this clonotype: Just one base apart from a much larger clone, this may be a read error. The rearrangement links TRBV12-3 or TRBV12-4 to TRBJ2-3; D remains ambiguous. The J call may be wrong; the DNA end is better matched by TRBJ1-5. This CDR3 region has 13 residues. CDR3 sequence reads: CASSLSSQDTQHF. CDR3 bases: TGTGCCAGCAGTCTAAGTAGTCAGGATACGCAGCATTTT.

This clonotype was counted many times. The chain recombines TRBV29-1 with TRBJ2-7; 7 bases are a match to TRBD1. This CDR3 region has 12 residues. V lost 6 bases and J lost 5; bases outside the gene matches: 7. The germline gives CDR1 SQVTM, CDR2 ANQGSEA. The CDR3 loop is CSVTTGPHEQYF. The DNA for the CDR3 is TGCAGCGTGACGACAGGGCCCCACGAGCAGTACTTC.

This clonotype showed up just once. The chain combines TRBV6-5 with TRBJ2-1; 8 nucleotides agree with TRBD1. The CDR3 extends over 16 amino acids. Germline CDR1 and CDR2: MNHEY and SVGAGI. V dropped 6 bases and J dropped 4; count of bases not matched to a gene: 11. This chain's CDR3 is CASRRDGTGRYNEQFF. CDR3 sequence (DNA): TGTGCCAGCAGGCGAGACGGGACAGGCCGTTACAATGAGCAGTTCTTC.

This clonotype was found many times. The chain joins TRBV9 to TRBJ1-5, with D perhaps matching TRBD1 (5 bases). Trimming left V 0 bases short and J 7 bases short, with 11 bases between. The CDR3 totals 14 residues. Germline V gene lookup returns CDR1 SGDLS and CDR2 YYNGEE. The CDR3, as DNA: TGTGCCAGCAGCGTAGATGGGGCCGGGCAGCCCCAGCATTTT. Translation: CASSVDGAGQPQHF.

This clonotype ranks as medium-sized. The chain couples TRBV20-1 to TRBJ2-7; possibly TRBD1 for D (5 bases). Germline CDR1 reads DFQATT; CDR2 reads SNEGSKA (reference sequence). The CDR3 spans 14 residues. Deletions cut 0 bases from V and 3 bases from J, with 12 bases between. The CDR3 DNA sequence: TGCAGTGCTAGAGATCCAGGGATGGTCTACGAGCAGTACTTC. This encodes CSARDPGMVYEQYF.

The rearrangement joins TRBV6-5 to TRBJ1-5; D might be TRBD1 (6 bases). Trimming cost V 2 bases and J 0 bases, with 17 bases left between them. Germline CDR1 is MNHEY and CDR2 is SVGAGI. This CDR3 is built from 18 residues. The CDR3 sequence: CASSYGRGGVHSNQPQHF. In DNA, the CDR3 is TGTGCCAGCAGTTACGGCAGGGGAGGGGTTCATAGCAATCAGCCCCAGCATTTT.

The chain recombines TRBV9 with TRBJ2-4; D is undetermined. Deletions cut 0 bases from V and 0 bases from J, with 4 bases between. The CDR3 consists of 14 residues. Per the germline V gene, CDR1 is SGDLS and CDR2 is YYNGEE. The CDR3 sequence is CASSVAGAKNIQYF. The CDR3 DNA reads as TGTGCCAGCAGCGTAGCGGGAGCCAAAAACATTCAGTACTTC.

This clonotype was found a few times. CDR3 nucleotide sequence: TGTGCCATCAGTGAGGAGGGGATGGGATACTACGAGCAGTACTTC. Its translation: CAISEEGMGYYEQYF. V gene TRBV10-3 combines with J gene TRBJ2-7; either TRBD1 or TRBD2 may fit D (5 bases each). CDR3 length: 15 amino acids. Trimming shortened V by 2 bases and J by 3 bases, and 14 bases separated the two germline ends. The germline V gene has CDR1 ENHRY and CDR2 SYGVKD.

The CDR3 nucleotides are TGTGCCAGCAGCCCCAGAAGGGACAGGGTAGGAGAAAAACTGTTTTTT. Protein: CASSPRRDRVGEKLFF. The chain links TRBV9 to TRBJ1-4; 9 bases are shared with TRBD1. Germline assignment: CDR1 SGDLS and CDR2 YYNGEE. This CDR3 has 16 residues. V lost 4 bases, J lost 8 bases, and 12 bases stayed unmatched.

This clonotype was found a few times. The chain carries TRBV5-1 and TRBJ2-7; 7 bases line up with TRBD1. Germline CDR1 reads SGHRS; CDR2 reads YFSETQ. The CDR3 runs 15 residues. The junction had 7 bases not matched to a gene; V was cut back by 1 base and J by 3 bases. Here the CDR3 DNA reads TGCGCCAGCAGCTTGTACGGGGCAGGGGGCTACGAGCAGTACTTC. This sequence encodes CASSLYGAGGYEQYF. The full variable domain, its missing parts supplied by reference TRBV5-1 and TRBJ2-7, is KAGVTQTPRYLIKTRGQQVTLSCSPISGHRSVSWYQQTPGQGLQFLFEYFSETQRNKGNFPGRFSGRQFSNSRSEMNVSTLELGDSALYLCASSLYGAGGYEQYFGPGTRLTVT.

In this sample, this clonotype turned up a few times. The chain recombines TRBV7-9 with TRBJ2-1; TRBD2 might be the D (7 bases). The germline gives CDR1 SEHNR, CDR2 FQNEAQ (reference sequence). V lost 0 bases and J 7 bases, leaving 13 bases between the germline ends. This CDR3 contains 15 residues. DNA of the CDR3: TGTGCCAGCAGCTTAGCGGGGGGGCTGGATAATGAGCAGTTCTTC. Translating gives CASSLAGGLDNEQFF.

The table lists this clonotype with many counts. The J gene is TRBJ1-5, the V gene TRBV7-8; a weak D match, TRBD1 (5 bases). Germline CDR1 and CDR2: SGHVS and FQNEAQ. This CDR3 has 17 amino acids. V lost 1 base to trimming and J lost 1 base, with 14 bases between them. The CDR3 region is CASSLGGGDPSNQPQHF. CDR3 DNA: TGTGCCAGCAGCTTAGGAGGAGGGGATCCAAGCAATCAGCCCCAGCATTTT.